One sample yielded the 31 T cell receptor beta chains listed below, sequenced in a study of T cells in women clearing cervical HPV infection. Only in-frame clones appear in the TCRdb table, and some are missing; sequencing was by immunoSEQ multiplex PCR. In all, the sample yields about 35,000 clones. What was sequenced was blood buffy coat. These TCRs come from a woman between 18 and 69 years old with a cervical HPV16 infection that either progressed to CIN3+ or cleared (not recorded which).

On this clone: The read ends 3 residues shy of where the CDR3 ends; the end is completed using the germline J gene. The J gene is TRBJ2-5, the V gene TRBV20-1; the D gene is possibly TRBD1 (6 bases). From germline, CDR1 is DFQATT and CDR2 SNEGSKA (reference sequence). V was pared by 6 bases and J by 0 bases, with 11 bases between. CDR3 length: 13 residues. CDR3: CSALDRNQETQYF. The part of the CDR3 DNA that was read is TGCAGTGCGCTGGACAGAAACCAAGAGACC.

Details on this clone: The DNA ends 3 residues before the CDR3 does, and the rest of the CDR3 is filled in from the germline J gene. The chain carries TRBV5-1 and TRBJ2-2; 7 positions match TRBD1. J was trimmed by 3 bases and V by 4 bases; bases with no gene match: 6. This CDR3 comprises 15 residues. Germline V gives CDR1 SGHRS, CDR2 YFSETQ. CDR3 bases read: TGCGCCAGCAGCCCGGGGACAGCGGACACCGGGGAG. Protein sequence: CASSPGTADTGE. The CDR3 in its entirety is CASSPGTADTGELFF.

Concerning this clone: The read falls 3 residues short of the CDR3 end, and the missing part is taken from the germline J gene. The chain joins TRBV2 to TRBJ1-4, with D possibly being TRBD1 (5 bases). Germline V gene lookup returns CDR1 SNHLY and CDR2 FYNNEI. CDR3 length: 12 amino acids. The germline V and J ends were trimmed by 6 bases and 6 bases, with 8 bases remaining between them. The CDR3 region is CASRTEYEKLFF. CDR3 DNA (partial): TGTGCCAGCAGGACAGAATATGAAAAA.

For this clone: The read is 3 residues too short to cover the CDR3 end, so that end is filled in from the germline J gene. V gene TRBV28 combines with J gene TRBJ2-7, with TRBD1 identical over 7 bases. Germline values: CDR1 MDHEN, CDR2 SYDVKM. V lost 7 bases, J lost 0 bases, and 9 bases stayed unmatched. This CDR3 is 15 amino acids long. The chain's CDR3 is CASNPPGQSSYEQYF. CDR3 bases read: TGTGCCAGCAACCCCCCGGGACAGAGCTCCTACGAG.

A note on this clone: The missing CDR3 end, 3 residues past where the read stops, is filled in from the germline J gene. V is TRBV18 and J is TRBJ1-3; D ambiguous. The CDR3 length is 11 residues. Trimming removed 3 bases at V and 8 bases at J, with 5 bases between. Germline CDR1 is KGHSH and CDR2 is LQKENI. The CDR3 bases that were read are TGTGCCAGCTCACCTAAGGACACC. It specifies CASSPKDT. The entire CDR3 reads CASSPKDTIYF.

With respect to this clone: Coverage ceases 3 residues before the CDR3 finishes, and the germline J gene fills in the end. The chain uses TRBV2 and TRBJ2-7, with 7 positions matching TRBD1. The length of the CDR3 is 13 residues. V lost 10 bases to trimming and J lost 4 bases; unmatched junction nucleotides: 10. The germline CDR1 and CDR2 sequences are SNHLY and FYNNEI. The CDR3 is CATSTGWEYEQYF. Partial CDR3 DNA: TGTGCCACCTCGACAGGGTGGGAGTACGAG.

As regards this clone: Read data end 3 residues before the CDR3 end; the end is taken from the germline J gene. The chain employs TRBV2 and TRBJ2-7; no reliable D call. Deletions cut 3 bases from V and 3 bases from J, with 15 bases between. Germline lookup yields CDR1 SNHLY and CDR2 FYNNEI. This CDR3 has 15 amino acids. Partial CDR3 DNA: TGTGCCAGCAGTGAGTTGCGTGCCTCAATCTACGAG. As protein: CASSELRASIYE. In full, the CDR3 reads CASSELRASIYEQYF.

On this clone itself: The sequenced fragment ends 3 residues before the CDR3 boundary, so the rest is inferred from the germline J gene. The chain couples TRBV18 to TRBJ1-6; D may be TRBD1 (6 bases). Germline loops: CDR1 KGHSH, CDR2 LQKENI. Trimming removed 3 bases from V and 8 bases from J, with 14 bases in between. This CDR3 comprises 15 residues. The CDR3 protein is CASSPVQGGDSPLHF. The sequenced CDR3 bases are TGTGCCAGCTCACCGGTACAGGGAGGTGATTCACCC. The whole variable domain, filled in from reference TRBV18 and TRBJ1-6, reads NAGVMQNPRHLVRRRGQEARLRCSPMKGHSHVYWYRQLPEEGLKFMVYLQKENIIDESGMPKERFSAEFPKEGPSILRIQQVVRGDSAAYFCASSPVQGGDSPLHFGNGTRLTVT.

The CDR3 spells CASSLGPGGETQYF. CDR3 bases read: TGTGCCAGCAGCTTGGGTCCGGGCGGGGAGACC. V gene TRBV7-2 combines with J gene TRBJ2-5, with a tentative D call TRBD2 (5 bases). The CDR3 end is not reached by the read, which stops 3 residues before it; the germline J gene fills it in. Between the trimmed V and J ends, which lost 3 bases and 5 bases, there was a span of 13 bases. Germline V lookup: CDR1 SGHTA, CDR2 FQGNSA. The CDR3 has 14 residues.

CDR3 DNA (partial): TGCAGTGCGAGCGACAGACCCTACGAG. It yields the protein CSASDRPYE. The entire CDR3 reads CSASDRPYEQYF. The chain has TRBV20-1 and TRBJ2-7; tentatively, D is TRBD1 (5 bases). Read coverage stops 3 residues before the CDR3 terminus; the germline J gene supplies the remainder. CDR3 length: 12 amino acids. The V end was cut by 6 bases, the J end by 2 bases, with 11 bases between. Looked up from germline, CDR1 is DFQATT and CDR2 is SNEGSKA (reference sequence).

Comments on this clone: The CDR3 end lies 3 residues beyond the end of the read and is filled in from the germline J gene. The chain links TRBV20-1 to TRBJ2-7, with 7 bases lining up with TRBD2. J was trimmed by 5 bases and V by 4 bases; bases with no gene match: 17. CDR1 is DFQATT, CDR2 SNEGSKA, per germline (reference sequence). The length of the CDR3 is 16 residues. The CDR3 sequence is CSANSPGERDGDEQYF. The sequenced part of the CDR3 DNA is TGCAGTGCTAATAGCCCCGGGGAGCGGGATGGGGACGAG.

Comment on this clone: Read coverage stops 3 residues before the CDR3 terminus; the germline J gene supplies the remainder. The chain combines TRBV5-3 with TRBJ2-3; no clear D gene. TRBV5-3 has ORF status, its function being uncertain. The CDR3 is made up of 11 amino acids. This CDR3 reads CARSHKETQYF. The covered CDR3 bases are TGTGCCAGAAGCCACAAAGAGACG.

Details on this clone: The read falls 3 residues short of the CDR3 end, and the missing part is taken from the germline J gene. The chain recombines TRBV7-9 with TRBJ1-2; D remains unclear. This CDR3 has 15 residues. Germline V lookup: CDR1 SEHNR, CDR2 FQNEAQ (reference sequence). This CDR3 is CASSLDGGSGHIYTF. Incomplete CDR3 DNA: TGTGCCAGCAGCTTAGATGGCGGGAGCGGCCACATC.

Points on this clone: The read finishes 3 residues shy of the CDR3 end, and the germline J gene is used to complete it. The chain couples TRBV2 to TRBJ1-5; D possibly corresponds to TRBD1 (6 bases). Germline V gene lookup returns CDR1 SNHLY and CDR2 FYNNEI. This CDR3 is 13 amino acids long. V was shortened by 6 bases and J by 6 bases, with 12 bases between the two germline ends. The CDR3: CASRDSGVQPQHF. The CDR3 bases that were read are TGTGCCAGCAGAGACTCAGGGGTTCAGCCC. Filled out from reference TRBV2 and TRBJ1-5, the complete variable domain reads EPEVTQTPSHQVTQMGQEVILRCVPISNHLYFYWYRQILGQKVEFLVSFYNNEISEKSEIFDDQFSVERPDGSNFTLKIRSTKLEDSAMYFCASRDSGVQPQHFGDGTRLSIL.

With regard to this clone: The read finishes 3 residues shy of the CDR3 end, and the germline J gene is used to complete it. V is TRBV20-1 and J is TRBJ2-5; 12 bases align to TRBD2. Germline V gene data show CDR1 as DFQATT and CDR2 as SNEGSKA (reference sequence). The CDR3 sequence is 20 residues long. The trim removed 4 bases at V and 5 bases at J, leaving 23 bases unmatched. The CDR3 here is CSAITPATSGSVSLRETQYF. CDR3 DNA, as far as it was read: TGCAGTGCTATAACGCCGGCGACTAGCGGGAGCGTTTCGTTACGGGAGACC.

Concerning this clone itself: The read finishes 3 residues shy of the CDR3 end, and the germline J gene is used to complete it. The chain is built from TRBV20-1 and TRBJ1-1; tentative D call: TRBD1 (5 bases). Germline loops: CDR1 DFQATT, CDR2 SNEGSKA (reference sequence). There are 13 residues in the CDR3. V was cut by 3 bases and J by 0 bases, with 8 bases left in between. The CDR3 protein is CSASTGLNTEAFF. Incomplete CDR3 DNA: TGCAGTGCTAGTACAGGACTGAACACTGAA.

To note about this clone: The sequence runs out 3 residues before the end of the CDR3; the remainder is reconstructed from the germline J gene. The V gene is TRBV19, the J gene TRBJ2-3; the match to TRBD1 covers 9 bases. This CDR3 spans 15 amino acids. Germline loops: CDR1 LNHDA, CDR2 SQIVND (reference sequence). CDR3 residues: CASSPRDRVNQPQYF. Incomplete CDR3 DNA: TGTGCCAGTAGTCCCCGGGACAGGGTGAATCAGCCG.

As concerns this clone: Read sequence stops 3 residues before the CDR3 end, and the germline J gene provides the missing end. The V gene is TRBV5-1, the J gene TRBJ2-3, with 11 bases aligning to TRBD2. There are 16 residues in the CDR3. Germline V CDR1 and CDR2: SGHRS, YFSETQ. CDR3 bases read: TGCGCCAGCAGTCGGACTAGCGGGTCCTTCCAAGAGACG. Its protein is CASSRTSGSFQET. The full CDR3 sequence reads CASSRTSGSFQETQYF.

Concerning this clone: The sequence runs out 3 residues before the end of the CDR3; the remainder is reconstructed from the germline J gene. The chain is built from TRBV30 and TRBJ2-6, with TRBD2 as a possible D gene (6 bases). Per germline, CDR1 GTSNPN and CDR2 SVGIG (reference sequence). The CDR3 spans 12 residues. Trimming removed 7 bases from V and 2 bases from J, with 6 bases in between. The CDR3 DNA, read in part, is TGTGCCTCGGGGGCTGGGGCCAACGTC. Translating gives CASGAGANV. The CDR3 in its entirety is CASGAGANVLTF.

For this clone: The sequence runs out 3 residues before the end of the CDR3; the remainder is reconstructed from the germline J gene. This rearrangement joins TRBV29-1 to TRBJ2-3, with 11 positions matching TRBD2. Unmatched junction bases numbered 17, after V lost 3 bases and J lost 3 bases. CDR3 length: 19 residues. The V gene's germline CDR1 is SQVTM and CDR2 ANQGSEA. The part of the CDR3 DNA that was read is TGCAGCGTTGACCCCTTAGCGGGAGGGCCCCCCCTTCGGACAGATACG. This gives the protein CSVDPLAGGPPLRTDT. The CDR3 reads in full as CSVDPLAGGPPLRTDTQYF.

As concerns this clone: The CDR3 is cut off 3 residues early in the read; its end comes from the germline J gene. The J gene is TRBJ2-3, the V gene TRBV4-2, with a weak D call TRBD2 (6 bases). The CDR3 consists of 18 residues. Trimming stripped 4 bases from V and 0 bases from J, with 20 bases between. In germline, CDR1 is LGHNA, CDR2 YNFKEQ. The CDR3 sequence is CASSPQTRLVVSTDTQYF. The sequenced CDR3 bases are TGTGCCAGCAGCCCGCAAACAAGACTAGTAGTAAGCACAGATACG.

A word on this clone: The read ends 3 residues early relative to the CDR3; the germline J gene fills the gap. The chain is built from TRBV5-8 and TRBJ1-1; D is unresolved. The germline CDR1 and CDR2 sequences are SGHTS and YDEGEE. V lost 1 base to trimming and J lost 1 base, with 11 bases between them. The CDR3 contains 15 residues. The CDR3: CASSLWAAGNTEAFF. The sequenced CDR3 bases are TGTGCCAGCAGCTTGTGGGCAGCCGGGAACACTGAA. The full variable domain, in which reference TRBV5-8 and TRBJ1-1 provide the parts outside the CDR3, is EAGVTQSPTHLIKTRGQQATLRCSPISGHTSVYWYQQALGLGLQFLLWYDEGEERNRGNFPPRFSGRQFPNYSSELNVNALELEDSALYLCASSLWAAGNTEAFFGQGTRLTVV.

Turning to this clone: The read comes to an end 3 residues before the CDR3 does, leaving the germline J gene to fill in the end. J is TRBJ1-2 and V is TRBV30; D unresolved. The V end lost 0 bases, the J end lost 2 bases, and 10 bases lay between the germline ends. This CDR3 comprises 14 residues. Germline CDR1 GTSNPN, CDR2 SVGIG (reference sequence). CDR3 DNA, as far as it was read: TGTGCCTGGAGTGTAGTGGTTGGCAACTATGGC. It yields the protein CAWSVVVGNYG. In full, the CDR3 is CAWSVVVGNYGYTF.

With respect to this clone: The read finishes 3 residues shy of the CDR3 end, and the germline J gene is used to complete it. V is TRBV10-3 and J is TRBJ1-5; D perhaps matches TRBD1 (5 bases). V lost 4 bases and J lost 3, with 7 bases in between. Germline V gene sequence: CDR1 ENHRY, CDR2 SYGVKD. The CDR3 spans 13 residues. The CDR3: CAISAGDNQPQHF. CDR3 bases read: TGTGCCATCAGTGCGGGGGACAATCAGCCC.

Comment on this clone: The junction departs from the called germline gene at one end, perhaps through a read error. Read data end 3 residues before the CDR3 end; the end is taken from the germline J gene. Other DNA sequences in this specimen translate into the identical CDR3. The chain joins TRBV20-1 to TRBJ1-3; 8 bases agree with TRBD1. Germline loops: CDR1 DFQATT, CDR2 SNEGSKA (reference sequence). The CDR3 covers 14 residues. CDR3 residues: CSATGGRSGNTIYF. CDR3 DNA (partial): TGCAGTGCTACAGGGGGCAGGAGTGGAAACACG.

Turning to this clone: The missing CDR3 end, 3 residues past where the read stops, is filled in from the germline J gene. The chain employs TRBV5-5 and TRBJ2-1, with D perhaps matching TRBD1 (6 bases). CDR1 SGHKS and CDR2 YYEKEE come from the germline V gene (reference sequence). The V end lost 5 bases, the J end lost 5 bases, and 17 bases lay between the germline ends. This CDR3 contains 15 residues. The CDR3 sequence is CASSRDTYLNNEQFF. CDR3 DNA, as far as it was read: TGTGCCAGCAGTCGGGACACCTACCTGAACAATGAG.

Details on this clone: Read sequence stops 3 residues before the CDR3 end, and the germline J gene provides the missing end. The gene calls are TRBV30 and TRBJ1-2; 9 nucleotides align to TRBD1. The V and J ends lost 4 bases and 7 bases, in that order; junction bases with no gene match: 10. Germline-derived CDR1 and CDR2 are GTSNPN and SVGIG (reference sequence). The CDR3 has 14 residues. CDR3: CAWISPTGGRGYTF. The DNA read from the CDR3 is TGTGCCTGGATATCCCCCACAGGGGGCCGTGGC.

Notes on this clone: The read stops 3 residues short of the end of the CDR3; the missing end is completed from the germline J gene. This chain links TRBV7-2 with TRBJ2-7; 13 nucleotides agree with TRBD2. CDR1 SGHTA and CDR2 FQGNSA come from the germline V gene. V lost 6 bases, J lost 6 bases, and 8 bases stayed unmatched. There are 15 residues in the CDR3. This CDR3 is CASSWTSGRVSEQYF. CDR3 DNA, as far as it was read: TGTGCCAGCAGTTGGACTAGCGGGAGAGTAAGCGAG.

For this clone: The read falls 3 residues short of the CDR3 end, and the missing part is taken from the germline J gene. The rearrangement joins TRBV30 to TRBJ2-5; 10 bases fit TRBD2. This CDR3 is 13 amino acids long. Germline CDR1 is GTSNPN and CDR2 is SVGIG (reference sequence). The trim removed 1 base at V and 5 bases at J, leaving 1 base unmatched. CDR3 DNA, as far as it was read: TGTGCCTGGAGTGGTAGCGGGGGGGAGACC. Translation gives CAWSGSGGET. The full CDR3 is CAWSGSGGETQYF.

Comments on this clone: Sequencing ends 3 residues short of the CDR3 end; the germline J gene provides the rest. The chain links TRBV14 to TRBJ1-1; TRBD1 is a possible D gene (5 bases). Trimming pared 6 bases from V and 0 bases from J, leaving 26 bases between. The CDR3 loop spans 19 amino acids. CDR1 and CDR2 from the germline V gene are SGHDN and FVKESK. The CDR3 DNA, read in part, is TGTGCCAGCAGTCTGTGGGTCGGTGGGGCCGGATTTATGAACACTGAA. Residues: CASSLWVGGAGFMNTE. The entire CDR3 sequence reads CASSLWVGGAGFMNTEAFF.

About this clone itself: The observed sequence ends 3 residues before the CDR3 terminus, with the missing tail filled in from the germline J gene. The chain has TRBV20-1 and TRBJ1-4; tentative D call: TRBD1 (5 bases). CDR3 length: 17 amino acids. Germline-derived CDR1 and CDR2 are DFQATT and SNEGSKA (reference sequence). CDR3 sequence: CSASGRGQGANNSPLFF. The sequenced CDR3 bases are TGCAGTGCTAGCGGTCGAGGGCAGGGAGCGAATAATTCACCA.